This TCR beta chain was sequenced in a study of T cells in Graves' hyperthyroidism and ophthalmopathy. Calling Graves' hyperthyroidism stable meant ophthalmopathy did not progress within 18 months. Newly diagnosed patients aged 18 to 65 had hyperthyroidism of under 2 months' duration. Overall study findings and caveats: Most clonotypes expanded in thyroid above 0.001 were likewise present in blood.

This clonotype was seen ten or more times. Antigen unknown. TCR beta CDR3 regions were amplified from RNA. First-round RT-PCR of the TCR CDR3 relied on the HTBI primer set. TCRdb processed the multiplex PCR reads anew with MiXCR; each CDR3 protein has one entry. Found here are under 700,000 distinct CDR3 sequences, 46% of them singletons; the top ten hold roughly 8.2%. Trimming cost V 0 bases and J 7 bases, with 12 bases left between them. The length of the CDR3 is 15 residues. Germline V gives CDR1 KGHDR, CDR2 SFDVKD. The chain combines TRBV24-1 with TRBJ1-5, with unresolved D. The specimen was peripheral blood or thyroid tissue (not recorded which). This TCR was recovered from a woman younger than 35 with Graves' hyperthyroidism. CDR3 in DNA: TGTGCCACCAGTGATTTGTTCCGGGGAGGCCAGCCCCAGCATTTT. This gives the protein CATSDLFRGGQPQHF.